Shown below are 20 T cell receptor beta chains from a single sample sequenced in a study of PD-L1 blockade in urothelial cancer. Clones were read by immunoSEQ multiplex PCR, and TCRdb kept only the in-frame ones, dropping some. The sample holds approximately 110,000 clones, approximately 86% seen once. Material: PBMCs, obtained around atezolizumab (anti-PD-L1) treatment. Receptors were obtained from a man aged 50 to 60 with urothelial cancer.

This clone was recorded only once. The rearrangement uses TRBV30 and TRBJ2-3; 9 positions agree with TRBD2. V lost 0 bases to trimming and J lost 4 bases; unmatched junction nucleotides: 8. This CDR3 comprises 16 residues. CDR1 is GTSNPN and CDR2 is SVGIG in the germline V gene (reference sequence). CDR3 sequence: CAWSVGSGSHADTQYF. The CDR3 nucleotides are TGTGCCTGGAGTGTAGGTAGCGGGAGTCACGCAGATACGCAGTATTTT.

This rearrangement joins TRBV2 to TRBJ2-1, with TRBD2 matching 11 bases. Germline V gene data show CDR1 as SNHLY and CDR2 as FYNNEI. The ends lost 6 bases at V and 7 bases at J; junction bases unmatched: 2. This CDR3 has 13 residues. This CDR3 is CASRSSGRNEQFF. CDR3 bases: TGTGCCAGCAGGTCTAGCGGGAGGAATGAGCAGTTCTTC.

The genes are TRBV5-1 and TRBJ2-3, with D perhaps TRBD2 (5 bases). CDR3 length equals 14 residues. Germline V gene lookup returns CDR1 SGHRS and CDR2 YFSETQ. Trimming shortened V by 2 bases and J by 1 base, and 8 bases separated the two germline ends. The CDR3 is CASSLASRTDTQYF. The CDR3, as DNA: TGCGCCAGCAGCTTAGCTAGCCGCACAGATACGCAGTATTTT.

The chain employs TRBV28 and TRBJ2-7; 8 nucleotides agree with TRBD1. CDR1 MDHEN and CDR2 SYDVKM come from the germline V gene. J gave up 6 bases and V 6 bases, and 10 bases lay outside the gene matches. The CDR3 covers 14 residues. The CDR3 bases are TGTGCCAGCAGAATACCGGGACAGGTAACCGAGCAGTACTTC. Encoded protein: CASRIPGQVTEQYF.

The rearrangement links TRBV28 to TRBJ2-2; tentative D call: TRBD1 (5 bases). This CDR3 has 14 residues. The V end was cut by 6 bases, the J end by 3 bases, with 11 bases between. Germline-derived CDR1 and CDR2 are MDHEN and SYDVKM. The CDR3 region is CASRPQGHTGELFF. The CDR3 coding sequence is TGTGCCAGCAGGCCTCAGGGCCACACCGGGGAGCTGTTTTTT.

The CDR3 spells CASSLGQFNQPQHF. The CDR3 region has the DNA TGTGCCAGCAGCTTAGGACAGTTCAATCAGCCCCAGCATTTT. The chain joins TRBV5-5 to TRBJ1-5; D is perhaps TRBD1 (6 bases). Looked up from germline, CDR1 is SGHKS and CDR2 is YYEKEE (reference sequence). This CDR3 contains 14 residues. With 2 bases removed from V and 3 bases from J, the gap between germline ends came to 9 bases.

The chain recombines TRBV4-1 with TRBJ1-3; no definite D call. This CDR3 region has 18 residues. Per germline, CDR1 MGHRA and CDR2 YSYEKL. V was trimmed by 0 bases and J by 0 bases, leaving 15 bases between them. The DNA for the CDR3 is TGCGCCAGCAGCCAAGATGGGAGGCGAGATTACTCTGGAAACACCATATATTTT. Protein sequence: CASSQDGRRDYSGNTIYF.

This sequence joins TRBV7-6 and TRBJ2-5; 14 bases are a match to TRBD2. V lost 4 bases and J lost 6; bases outside the gene matches: 4. Germline V lookup: CDR1 SGHVS, CDR2 FNYEAQ. The CDR3 is made up of 15 amino acids. The CDR3 DNA follows: TGTGCCAGCAGCTCCGGGACTAGCGGGAGAAAGACCCAGTACTTC. Translation gives CASSSGTSGRKTQYF.

The chain has TRBV30 and TRBJ2-1; 11 bases are a match to TRBD2. This CDR3 comprises 11 residues. The germline gives CDR1 GTSNPN, CDR2 SVGIG (reference sequence). This CDR3 is CGSGRGNEQFF. The DNA for the CDR3 is TGTGGTAGCGGGAGGGGGAATGAGCAGTTCTTC. The whole variable domain, remainder taken from reference TRBV30 and TRBJ2-1, is SQTIHQWPATLVQPVGSPLSLECTVEGTSNPNLYWYRQAAGRGLQLLFYSVGIGQISSEVPQNLSASRPQDRQFILSSKKLLLSDSGFYLCGSGRGNEQFFGPGTRLTVL.

This clone appeared many times. CDR3 sequence (DNA): TGTGCCAGCAGCTTATACAGCGGGAGCCTCCACAATGAGCAGTTCTTC. It encodes CASSLYSGSLHNEQFF. This chain joins TRBV7-6 and TRBJ2-1, with 8 positions matching TRBD2. J lost 5 bases, V lost 2 bases, and 8 bases had no gene match. Germline-derived CDR1 and CDR2 are SGHVS and FNYEAQ. This CDR3 is 16 amino acids long. The complete variable domain, with remaining parts taken from reference TRBV7-6 and TRBJ2-1, reads GAGVSQSPRYKVTKRGQDVALRCDPISGHVSLYWYRQALGQGPEFLTYFNYEAQQDKSGLPNDRFSAERPEGSISTLTIQRTEQRDSAMYRCASSLYSGSLHNEQFFGPGTRLTVL.

This clone was recorded only once. This chain connects TRBV6-5 to TRBJ2-2; 10 bases are a match to TRBD2. The V gene end was trimmed by 7 bases and the J gene end by 8 bases; junction bases not matched to a gene: 7. Germline CDR1 MNHEY, CDR2 SVGAGI. The length of the CDR3 is 14 residues. The CDR3 DNA is TGTGCCAGCACCGCTAGCGGGAGTATAGGGGAGCTGTTTTTT. Amino acid sequence: CASTASGSIGELFF.

Here the CDR3 DNA reads TGTGCCAGCAGCTTAGTGAGCGGGACAGGGAGTTATAAGCAGTACTTC. Translating gives CASSLVSGTGSYKQYF. The chain employs TRBV7-8 and TRBJ2-7; 9 bases align to TRBD1. Unmatched junction bases numbered 12, after V lost 1 base and J lost 8 bases. Germline CDR1 SGHVS, CDR2 FQNEAQ. This CDR3 spans 16 amino acids.

The chain employs TRBV5-4 and TRBJ2-7, with 8 bases fitting TRBD2. V lost 3 bases to trimming and J lost 4 bases; unmatched junction nucleotides: 18. The germline CDR1 and CDR2 sequences are SGHNT and YYREEE (reference sequence). The CDR3 is 18 residues long. CDR3 sequence (DNA): TGTGCCAGCAGCTCGAAGCGGGGGAGGGCGGGGTCATCTTACGAGCAGTACTTC. This encodes CASSSKRGRAGSSYEQYF.

The genes are TRBV27 and TRBJ1-1; 7 bases agree with TRBD1. This CDR3 spans 14 amino acids. Germline CDR1 and CDR2: MNHEY and SMNVEV (reference sequence). Trimming cost V 2 bases and J 1 base; bases outside gene matches: 1. In DNA form, the CDR3 reads TGTGCCAGCAGTTTAGGGACAGCGAACACTGAAGCTTTCTTT. Encoded protein: CASSLGTANTEAFF.

The chain recombines TRBV4-1 with TRBJ1-4, with no clear D. CDR1 and CDR2 from the germline V gene are MGHRA and YSYEKL. Trimming left V 0 bases short and J 0 bases short, with 11 bases between. The CDR3 contains 17 residues. The CDR3 loop reads CASSQEGRLATNEKLFF. In nucleotides, the CDR3 is TGCGCCAGCAGCCAAGAAGGGAGACTAGCAACTAATGAAAAACTGTTTTTT.

This clone occurred a few times. This sequence joins TRBV4-2 and TRBJ2-5, with TRBD2 identical over 7 bases. Germline CDR1 is LGHNA and CDR2 is YNFKEQ. The ends lost 0 bases at V and 4 bases at J; junction bases unmatched: 5. The CDR3 length is 15 residues. The CDR3 DNA reads TGTGCCAGCAGCCAAGAAATGCGGGAGCGAGAGACCCAGTACTTC. Encoded protein: CASSQEMRERETQYF.

The V and J genes are TRBV30 and TRBJ2-1, with 8 bases identical to TRBD2. V shed 0 bases, J shed 0 bases, and the junction held 10 bases outside the gene matches. Germline CDR1 reads GTSNPN; CDR2 reads SVGIG (reference sequence). This CDR3 comprises 18 residues. DNA for the CDR3: TGTGCCTGGAGTGTAAGCGGGACCGGGACTAGCTCCTACAATGAGCAGTTCTTC. Translating gives CAWSVSGTGTSSYNEQFF.

V usage is TRBV7-2 and J usage is TRBJ2-2; 8 bases match TRBD2. The CDR3 is 14 amino acids. CDR1 and CDR2 (germline): SGHTA, FQGNSA. The junction had 2 bases not matched to a gene; V was cut back by 3 bases and J by 5 bases. The CDR3 region is CASSFAGGTGELFF. The CDR3, as DNA: TGTGCCAGCAGCTTTGCGGGAGGTACCGGGGAGCTGTTTTTT.

The chain uses TRBV28 and TRBJ2-2; D unclear. The length of the CDR3 is 12 residues. CDR1 and CDR2 (germline): MDHEN, SYDVKM. V lost 5 bases to trimming and J lost 2 bases, with 3 bases between them. DNA of the CDR3: TGTGCCAGCAGTCTAAACACCGGGGAGCTGTTTTTT. It translates to CASSLNTGELFF.

The chain has TRBV7-2 and TRBJ2-5; the D is unclear. The CDR3 has 15 amino acids. Germline values: CDR1 SGHTA, CDR2 FQGNSA. Trimming removed 2 bases from V and 4 bases from J, with 14 bases in between. The DNA of the CDR3 is TGTGCCAGCAGCTTAACCGGGTCCCTGAGAGAGACCCAGTACTTC. Translation: CASSLTGSLRETQYF.